What follows are 10 T cell receptor beta chains derived from one specimen sequenced in a study of cytomegalovirus exposure and HLA in healthy donors. Data came from immunoSEQ multiplex PCR; TCRdb stores just in-frame clones and leaves some out. The repertoire has over 250,000 clones, approximately 86% of them found once; the top ten carry roughly 1%. The sequencing input was PBMCs. Receptor source: a woman between 18 and 29 years old in good health and CMV-seronegative.

V gene TRBV5-4 combines with J gene TRBJ1-1; D not certain. Looked up from germline, CDR1 is SGHNT and CDR2 is YYREEE (reference sequence). This CDR3 contains 14 residues. V lost 0 bases and J lost 1, with 7 bases in between. CDR3 residues: CASSLALKNTEAFF. CDR3 nucleotides: TGTGCCAGCAGCTTGGCCCTTAAGAACACTGAAGCTTTCTTT.

The rearrangement uses TRBV11-2 and TRBJ2-2, with unresolved D. CDR3 length: 17 amino acids. CDR1 SGHAT and CDR2 FQNNGV come from the germline V gene. V lost 2 bases, J lost 3 bases, and 16 bases lay in between. The CDR3 spells CASSLRWRQYDTGELFF. The CDR3 nucleotides are TGTGCCAGCAGCTTACGATGGCGGCAGTATGACACCGGGGAGCTGTTTTTT.

This clone showed up just once. This sequence joins TRBV6-4 and TRBJ1-2; 9 nucleotides line up with TRBD1. Losses at the gene ends were 4 bases for V and 4 bases for J; bases not matched to a gene: 4. The CDR3 is 14 residues long. Germline V gives CDR1 MRHNA, CDR2 SNTAGT. Here the CDR3 reads CASSGGQGGYGYTF. CDR3 bases: TGTGCCAGCAGTGGGGGACAGGGAGGCTATGGCTACACCTTC.

The chain uses TRBV5-4 and TRBJ1-2; the match to TRBD1 covers 11 bases. Germline trimming cut 4 bases from V and 8 bases from J; bases unmatched to any gene: 4. The CDR3 covers 13 residues. Germline V gene data show CDR1 as SGHNT and CDR2 as YYREEE (reference sequence). CDR3 in DNA: TGTGCCAGCAGCATAGGACAGGGGGCCGGCTACACCTTC. Its translation: CASSIGQGAGYTF.

This clone was found once. The V gene is TRBV2, the J gene TRBJ2-7; the D is unclear. The CDR3 has 12 residues. Trimming cost V 2 bases and J 7 bases, with 9 bases left between them. Germline assignment: CDR1 SNHLY and CDR2 FYNNEI. This CDR3 is CASSEPPREQYF. The DNA for the CDR3 is TGTGCCAGCAGTGAACCGCCGAGAGAGCAGTACTTC.

This clone has just a few counts. The genes are TRBV25-1 and TRBJ2-7; D possibly corresponds to TRBD1 (5 bases). V lost 6 bases to trimming and J lost 7 bases, with 13 bases between them. Germline-derived CDR1 and CDR2 are MGHDK and SYGVNS. CDR3 length: 12 residues. CDR3 sequence: CASRKGVREQYF. CDR3 nucleotide sequence: TGTGCCAGCAGGAAAGGGGTGAGGGAGCAGTACTTC.

The CDR3 is CASSGLNTDTQYF. The CDR3 DNA follows: TGTGCCAGCAGTGGACTCAACACAGATACGCAGTATTTT. The rearrangement uses TRBV6-5 and TRBJ2-3, with TRBD2 as a possible D gene (5 bases). This CDR3 has 13 residues. Looked up from germline, CDR1 is MNHEY and CDR2 is SVGAGI. Trimming left V 5 bases short and J 2 bases short, with 8 bases between.

The rearrangement joins TRBV5-4 to TRBJ1-1; D might be TRBD1 (6 bases). There are 14 residues in the CDR3. The V gene's germline CDR1 is SGHNT and CDR2 YYREEE (reference sequence). V lost 1 base, J lost 1 base, and 8 bases lay in between. This CDR3 reads CASSLQGSNTEAFF. CDR3 bases: TGTGCCAGCAGCTTGCAGGGGTCGAACACTGAAGCTTTCTTT.

The chain couples TRBV14 to TRBJ1-1; D might be TRBD1 (5 bases). The germline V gene encodes CDR1 SGHDN and CDR2 FVKESK. The CDR3 extends over 13 amino acids. The V gene lost 5 bases and the J gene lost 4 bases, with 11 bases spanning the gap. CDR3 residues: CASSSAGGTEAFF. In DNA form, the CDR3 reads TGTGCCAGCAGCTCCGCCGGGGGCACTGAAGCTTTCTTT.

V gene TRBV14 combines with J gene TRBJ2-3; a weak D match, TRBD1 (6 bases). The germline gives CDR1 SGHDN, CDR2 FVKESK. The V end lost 5 bases, the J end lost 2 bases, and 17 bases lay between the germline ends. This CDR3 region has 16 residues. The CDR3 sequence: CASSRDTSFPTDTQYF. The CDR3 coding sequence is TGTGCCAGCAGCAGGGACACCTCCTTCCCCACAGATACGCAGTATTTT. The full variable domain, rest sourced from reference TRBV14 and TRBJ2-3, is EAGVTQFPSHSVIEKGQTVTLRCDPISGHDNLYWYRRVMGKEIKFLLHFVKESKQDESGMPNNRFLAERTGGTYSTLKVQPAELEDSGVYFCASSRDTSFPTDTQYFGPGTRLTVL.